These T cell receptor beta chains were read from a single sample in a study of T-cell memory formation after mild COVID-19. Each CDR3 protein gets one entry after TCRdb re-called the 5' RACE reads with MiXCR. Among 450,000 or so distinct CDR3 sequences listed, around 25% were seen once. Sequenced: PBMCs or a T cell subset sorted from them (not recorded which). These receptors originate from an adult woman who had mild COVID-19 (a few samples of this study predate the infection). Cell type and time point are not known. CDR3s include the opening cysteine and the closing phenylalanine or tryptophan. The D gene is left open where the match is weak. Clone size is given for some rows only: seen once, a few or many times, or a class if the clone is expanded.

clone size: many
J gene: TRBJ2-7
V gene: TRBV27
D gene: TRBD2
CDR3 DNA: TGTGCCAGCAGCTGGACTAGCGGCTCCTACGAGCAGTACTTC
CDR3 protein: CASSWTSGSYEQYF

clone size: .
J gene: TRBJ1-1
V gene: TRBV27
D gene: TRBD1
CDR3 DNA: TGTGCCAGCAGTTTGCGCCAGGGGGTTGGGACTGAAGCTTTCTTT
CDR3 protein: CASSLRQGVGTEAFF

clone size: .
J gene: TRBJ2-7
V gene: TRBV20-1
D gene: TRBD1
CDR3 DNA: TGCAGTGCTAGCCGCCGACAGGGGAACTACGAGCAGTACTTC
CDR3 protein: CSASRRQGNYEQYF

clone size: .
J gene: TRBJ1-2
V gene: TRBV12-3/TRBV12-4
D gene: .
CDR3 DNA: TGTGCCAGCAGCTCCGGGGGGGGGCGGCGGTCGGGCTACACCTTC
CDR3 protein: CASSSGGGRRSGYTF

clone size: few
J gene: TRBJ2-5
V gene: TRBV4-1
D gene: .
CDR3 DNA: TGCGCCAGCAGCCGCGTAAGGGGCGGGCAAGAGACCCAGTACTTC
CDR3 protein: CASSRVRGGQETQYF

clone size: .
J gene: TRBJ1-2
V gene: TRBV7-6
D gene: .
CDR3 DNA: TGTGCCAGCAGCTCCGGACGGTTCTATGGCTACACCTTC
CDR3 protein: CASSSGRFYGYTF

clone size: few
J gene: TRBJ2-7
V gene: TRBV14
D gene: .
CDR3 DNA: TGTGCCAGCAGCCTGCGATACGGGTTCTACGAGCAGTACTTC
CDR3 protein: CASSLRYGFYEQYF

clone size: few
J gene: TRBJ2-3
V gene: TRBV6-2/TRBV6-3
D gene: .
CDR3 DNA: TGTGCCAGCAGTTACCTCGCAGGGGAGGGCACAGATACGCAGTATTTT
CDR3 protein: CASSYLAGEGTDTQYF

clone size: .
J gene: TRBJ2-2
V gene: TRBV18
D gene: .
CDR3 DNA: TGTGCCAGCTCACCGGTAGGGGACATCACCGGGGAGCTGTTTTTT
CDR3 protein: CASSPVGDITGELFF

clone size: .
J gene: TRBJ1-5
V gene: TRBV5-1
D gene: .
CDR3 DNA: TGCGCCAGCAGCTTGGAACCAGATAGTCAGCCCCAGCATTTT
CDR3 protein: CASSLEPDSQPQHF

clone size: .
J gene: TRBJ1-4
V gene: TRBV27
D gene: TRBD1
CDR3 DNA: TGTGCCAGCAGTTGGGACAGATATAATGAAAAACTGTTTTTT
CDR3 protein: CASSWDRYNEKLFF

clone size: .
J gene: TRBJ2-1
V gene: TRBV18
D gene: TRBD1
CDR3 DNA: TGTGCCAGCTCACCACGAGCAACAGGGGATGAGCAGTTCTTC
CDR3 protein: CASSPRATGDEQFF

clone size: many
J gene: TRBJ2-7
V gene: TRBV5-1
D gene: TRBD2
CDR3 DNA: TGCGCCAGCAGCTACCCGTCCACTAGCGGGAGCGGACACGAGCAGTACTTC
CDR3 protein: CASSYPSTSGSGHEQYF

clone size: .
J gene: TRBJ1-1
V gene: TRBV7-2
D gene: .
CDR3 DNA: TGTGCCAGCAGCTTAGGGGACGGACGGGGCACTGAAGCTTTCTTT
CDR3 protein: CASSLGDGRGTEAFF

clone size: few
J gene: TRBJ2-1
V gene: TRBV7-3
D gene: .
CDR3 DNA: TGTGCCAGCAGCCCCTCCTCGGGGGGCGGTTTCTACAATGAGCAGTTCTTC
CDR3 protein: CASSPSSGGGFYNEQFF

clone size: .
J gene: TRBJ2-7
V gene: TRBV6-5
D gene: .
CDR3 DNA: TGTGCCAGCAGTTATAGGGATGGGGTCTACGAGCAGTACTTC
CDR3 protein: CASSYRDGVYEQYF

clone size: .
J gene: TRBJ2-1
V gene: TRBV7-6
D gene: .
CDR3 DNA: TGTGCCAGCAGCGGCGGAGGGCGGGACCAGTTCTTC
CDR3 protein: CASSGGGRDQFF

clone size: few
J gene: TRBJ2-1
V gene: TRBV9
D gene: TRBD2
CDR3 DNA: TGTGCCAGCAGCTGGAGCGGGACTACCAATGAGCAGTTCTTC
CDR3 protein: CASSWSGTTNEQFF

clone size: .
J gene: TRBJ2-1
V gene: TRBV12-3/TRBV12-4
D gene: .
CDR3 DNA: TGTGCCAGCAGTCCCCCTGGCCCTTTGGGAAATGAGCAGTTCTTC
CDR3 protein: CASSPPGPLGNEQFF

clone size: many
J gene: TRBJ2-1
V gene: TRBV10-3
D gene: .
CDR3 DNA: TGTGCCATCAAAGGGGACTCAGCCTACAATGAGCAGTTCTTC
CDR3 protein: CAIKGDSAYNEQFF

clone size: few
J gene: TRBJ2-7
V gene: TRBV7-2
D gene: .
CDR3 DNA: TGTGCCAGCAGCCCTTTAGCGGATTTCTCCTACGAGCAGTACTTC
CDR3 protein: CASSPLADFSYEQYF

clone size: few
J gene: TRBJ2-5
V gene: TRBV5-1
D gene: TRBD2
CDR3 DNA: TGCGCCAGCAGCCCTGGACTAGCGGGGGCCCAAGAGACCCAGTACTTC
CDR3 protein: CASSPGLAGAQETQYF

clone size: few
J gene: TRBJ2-4
V gene: TRBV5-1
D gene: .
CDR3 DNA: TGCGCCAGCAGCTCCCGGGCGGCAGGGAGTAACATTCAGTACTTC
CDR3 protein: CASSSRAAGSNIQYF

clone size: .
J gene: TRBJ2-7
V gene: TRBV24-1
D gene: .
CDR3 DNA: TGTGCCACCAGTGACCCAGGGGGAGGACCCTACGAGCAGTACTTC
CDR3 protein: CATSDPGGGPYEQYF

clone size: many
J gene: TRBJ2-1
V gene: TRBV4-1
D gene: TRBD2
CDR3 DNA: TGCGCCAGCAGCCGCGGACTAGCGGGGGGGACGGGCAATGAGCAGTTCTTC
CDR3 protein: CASSRGLAGGTGNEQFF

clone size: .
J gene: TRBJ2-5
V gene: TRBV7-9
D gene: .
CDR3 DNA: TGTGCCAGCAGCTCCCCGATGGGGATCGAGGAGACCCAGTACTTC
CDR3 protein: CASSSPMGIEETQYF

clone size: .
J gene: TRBJ2-3
V gene: TRBV20-1
D gene: .
CDR3 DNA: TGCAGTGCCAGCCGGGCTACGCAGTATTTT
CDR3 protein: CSASRATQYF

clone size: few
J gene: TRBJ2-5
V gene: TRBV15
D gene: TRBD2
CDR3 DNA: TGTGCCACCAGCAGGGGACTAGCGGGGGTCGAGGAGACCCAGTACTTC
CDR3 protein: CATSRGLAGVEETQYF

clone size: .
J gene: TRBJ2-1
V gene: TRBV4-2
D gene: .
CDR3 DNA: TGTGCCAGCAGCCAAGATGAACAAGGATCCTACAATGAGCAGTTCTTC
CDR3 protein: CASSQDEQGSYNEQFF

clone size: .
J gene: TRBJ1-5
V gene: TRBV7-2
D gene: .
CDR3 DNA: TGTGCCAGCACCCTAGACACCAATCAGCCCCAGCATTTT
CDR3 protein: CASTLDTNQPQHF

clone size: once
J gene: TRBJ1-6
V gene: TRBV15
D gene: TRBD1
CDR3 DNA: TGTGCCACCAGCAGCCGGACAGGGGGCAATTCACCCCTCCACTTT
CDR3 protein: CATSSRTGGNSPLHF

clone size: .
J gene: TRBJ2-3
V gene: TRBV7-9
D gene: TRBD1
CDR3 DNA: TGTGCCAGCGGACAGGGAGCCCCAGATACGCAGTATTTT
CDR3 protein: CASGQGAPDTQYF

clone size: .
J gene: TRBJ2-7
V gene: TRBV5-1
D gene: .
CDR3 DNA: TGCGCCAGCAGCTCTCGAAGCAGAGCGAGGGGGTCCTACGAGCAGTACTTC
CDR3 protein: CASSSRSRARGSYEQYF

clone size: few
J gene: TRBJ1-6
V gene: TRBV6-6
D gene: TRBD1
CDR3 DNA: TGTGCCAGCACCGTACAGGGGGCGAATTCACCCCTCCACTTT
CDR3 protein: CASTVQGANSPLHF

clone size: few
J gene: TRBJ1-5
V gene: TRBV9
D gene: TRBD1
CDR3 DNA: TGTGCCAGCAGCGTATCTCCGGGACAGGGCAATCAGCCCCAGCATTTT
CDR3 protein: CASSVSPGQGNQPQHF

clone size: few
J gene: TRBJ2-3
V gene: TRBV4-3
D gene: TRBD2
CDR3 DNA: TGCGCCAGCAGCCAAGCCCCCACTAGCGGGGCTAGCACAGATACGCAGTATTTT
CDR3 protein: CASSQAPTSGASTDTQYF

clone size: few
J gene: TRBJ2-4
V gene: TRBV23-1
D gene: .
CDR3 DNA: TGCGCCAGCAGTCAACACAGGGTAGCCAAAAACATTCAGTACTTC
CDR3 protein: CASSQHRVAKNIQYF

clone size: .
J gene: TRBJ2-7
V gene: TRBV6-2/TRBV6-3
D gene: .
CDR3 DNA: TGTGCGACAGGCCAGGGGAGCGAGCAGTACTTC
CDR3 protein: CATGQGSEQYF

clone size: .
J gene: TRBJ1-1
V gene: TRBV29-1
D gene: .
CDR3 DNA: TGCAGCGTTGTTCGGACATCCACTGAAGCTTTCTTT
CDR3 protein: CSVVRTSTEAFF

clone size: .
J gene: TRBJ2-7
V gene: TRBV7-2
D gene: TRBD1
CDR3 DNA: TGTGCCAGCAGCTTAAGTGGAGACAGGGGCTACGAGCAGTACTTC
CDR3 protein: CASSLSGDRGYEQYF

clone size: few
J gene: TRBJ2-1
V gene: TRBV24-1
D gene: .
CDR3 DNA: TGTGCCACCAGCGTCGGCGGGACTTCGGGCTGGAATGAGCAGTTCTTC
CDR3 protein: CATSVGGTSGWNEQFF